This entry is about one T cell receptor beta chain. This clone occurred once. Its antigen remains unidentified. No qualities accompany the bases; no much larger clone lies one base away. The data belong to a study of T cell responses to AZD1222 COVID-19 vaccine (dated by TCRdb to the early 2020s). Notes on the research overall: A total of more than 230 trial participants underwent TCR sequencing, of whom more than 200 had received two doses of AZD1222 and 26 had received two doses of the MenACWY control vaccine. Trial participants were enrolled by age into 18-55, 56-69 and 70-plus year subgroups, with roughly 160, 29 and 62 TCR-sequenced participants respectively.

CDR1 and CDR2 (SQVTM, ANQGSEA) derive from the germline V gene. V is trimmed back by 6 bases and J by 4 bases, and the junction contains 8 bases that no gene match accounts for. Spanning cysteine to phenylalanine, the CDR3 consists of 14 amino acids. The CDR3 DNA has 42 bases and is translated from base 1. The time point label of this sample denotes: sample from adult after SARS-CoV-2 infection, after symptom onset. Two convalescent COVID-19 patients, sampled after symptom onset from adults with prior SARS-CoV-2 infection, were also TCR-sequenced for comparison. The CDR3 regions of human TCRbeta chains were analyzed by immunosequencing. Processing in the source paper ran as follows. Repertoire TCRs were checked for matches against a reference library of SARS-CoV-2-specific TCRs that had been generated using the MIRA antigen-specificity platform. Breadth was defined as the fraction of unique TCRs that were SARS-CoV-2-associated. Depth was defined as the fraction of total T cells that were SARS-CoV-2-associated. Each spike-specific TCR was assigned to its reactive spike region and to a CD4 or CD8 class using the MIRA data. Log10-transformed breadth and depth values were compared by one-way ANOVA with Sidak's multiple comparisons tests. The table was pulled from immuneACCESS by TCRdb, which kept in-frame rearrangements only. Such tables lose some clones; where checked, under half of the loss comes from unresolved V genes, and the rest has no known cause. The V and J calls and the clone size are those of that table, but D and trimming were determined from the DNA. The sample profile shows roughly 140,000 clones; approximately 86% of them were found once. Of the sample, 6.9% is held by the ten largest clones.

What the study reported, not specific to this receptor: Reportedly, close to half of the unique spike-specific TCRs recognized epitopes lying outside the regions that are mutated in the B.1.351 and B.1.1.7 variants. In the small 56-69-year group, the increase in depth fell short of significance, most likely because of low power. Vaccine-associated CD4 TCRs spanned the whole spike protein, with dominant responses in regions 160-218 and 743-854. A significant rise in spike-specific TCR breadth and depth was observed after two AZD1222 doses relative to day 0 and relative to MenACWY recipients. Conclusions about previously exposed vaccinees are limited, since just 6 or 7 AZD1222 recipients were seropositive for SARS-CoV-2 at baseline. Because no day 14 peak-response samples were available, the repertoires could be characterized only after the peak T cell response. Participants were mostly white British, with more females than males. The authors suggested clonal diversity may have been underestimated.

This sequence uses TRBV29-1 and TRBJ1-1; TRBD1 fits 10 bases in the junction. The clonotype was recovered from an adult who had recovered from COVID-19. The starting material was peripheral blood, obtained after recovery from COVID-19. The CDR3 region reads CSVASTGGATEAFF. Here is the DNA: TGCAGCGTAGCCTCGACAGGGGGCGCCACTGAAGCTTTCTTT. The reference TRBV29-1 and TRBJ1-1 proteins fill in what lies around the CDR3, so the full variable domain reads SAVISQKPSRDICQRGTSLTIQCQVDSQVTMMFWYRQQPGQSLTLIATANQGSEATYESGFVIDKFPISRPNLTFSTLTVSNMSPEDSSIYLCSVASTGGATEAFFGQGTRLTVV.